A single sample gave rise to the 17 T cell receptor beta chains below, sequenced in a study of graft-versus-host responses after intestinal transplantation. Profiling relied on immunoSEQ multiplex PCR, and the TCRdb table lists in-frame clones only, not all of them. The table shows about 21,000 clones, with 55% to 70% occurring only once. Sequences were derived from alloreactive CD4+ T cells from a mixed lymphocyte reaction culture, sampled before intestinal transplant. Stated subset: CFSE-low proliferating T cells sorted from roughly six-day pre-transplant mixed lymphocyte reaction (GvH or HvG direction). All receptors derive from a human patient who received an intestinal transplant.

V is TRBV5-1 and J is TRBJ1-5, with D maybe TRBD1 (6 bases). Looked up from germline, CDR1 is SGHRS and CDR2 is YFSETQ. There are 14 residues in the CDR3. Deletions cut 2 bases from V and 9 bases from J, with 15 bases between. The CDR3 region is CASSFGGAGMPQHF. Written as DNA, the CDR3 is TGCGCCAGCAGCTTTGGGGGGGCTGGGATGCCCCAGCATTTT.

A few counts support this clone. The chain joins TRBV5-4 to TRBJ2-3; perhaps TRBD1 as D (6 bases). Germline assignment: CDR1 SGHNT and CDR2 YYREEE (reference sequence). The ends were cut back, 3 bases at V and 3 bases at J, with 11 bases in the middle. The CDR3 spans 14 residues. DNA for the CDR3: TGTGCCAGCAGCTCTCGCACAGGGACAGATACGCAGTATTTT. Translated, it gives CASSSRTGTDTQYF.

V is TRBV19 and J is TRBJ2-5, with TRBD2 as a possible D gene (5 bases). This CDR3 contains 14 residues. The germline V gene has CDR1 LNHDA and CDR2 SQIVND (reference sequence). Trimming left V 3 bases short and J 1 base short, with 9 bases between. CDR3 bases: TGTGCCAGTAGTATTTCCCGGGGCCAAGAGACCCAGTACTTC. This gives the protein CASSISRGQETQYF.

This clone was counted a few times. The chain recombines TRBV6-5 with TRBJ1-1; TRBD1 matches at 10 bases. CDR1 and CDR2 from the germline V gene are MNHEY and SVGAGI. The trim removed 5 bases at V and 5 bases at J, leaving 5 bases unmatched. The CDR3 runs to 14 residues. CDR3 sequence: CASSGDRGLTEAFF. The CDR3 DNA sequence: TGTGCCAGCAGTGGAGACAGGGGGCTAACTGAAGCTTTCTTT.

There are a few counts of this clone. J is TRBJ1-4 and V is TRBV4-3, with D possibly matching TRBD1 (5 bases). Germline V gene lookup returns CDR1 LGHNA and CDR2 YSLEER. CDR3 length: 16 residues. The ends were cut back, 0 bases at V and 2 bases at J, with 10 bases in the middle. For the CDR3, the DNA is TGCGCCAGCAGCCAAGAACGGGGGGGGACTAATGAAAAACTGTTTTTT. It codes for CASSQERGGTNEKLFF.

V gene TRBV29-1 combines with J gene TRBJ1-1, with 7 bases fitting TRBD1. CDR1 is SQVTM and CDR2 is ANQGSEA in the germline V gene. This CDR3 comprises 13 residues. V shed 6 bases, J shed 1 base, and the junction held 5 bases outside the gene matches. CDR3 sequence (DNA): TGCAGCGTGGTTAGACAGGGGAACACTGAAGCTTTCTTT. It translates to CSVVRQGNTEAFF.

The rearrangement links TRBV11-2 to TRBJ2-5; maybe TRBD1 (7 bases). V lost 4 bases, J lost 7 bases, and 19 bases lay in between. The CDR3 consists of 15 residues. Germline loops: CDR1 SGHAT, CDR2 FQNNGV. The CDR3 DNA sequence: TGTGCCAGCAGCTCTAGCGCGGGACAGTCTCTGACCCAGTACTTC. Translating gives CASSSSAGQSLTQYF.

The rearrangement links TRBV15 to TRBJ2-1; 14 bases are shared with TRBD2. CDR1 and CDR2 from the germline V gene are LNHNV and YYDKDF (reference sequence). This CDR3 contains 15 residues. Germline trimming cut 3 bases from V and 8 bases from J; bases unmatched to any gene: 3. CDR3: CATSRGLAGVHEQFF. CDR3 DNA sequence: TGTGCCACCAGCAGGGGACTAGCGGGAGTTCATGAGCAGTTCTTC.

This clone was seen only a few times. The chain employs TRBV7-9 and TRBJ2-1; 10 bases are a match to TRBD1. CDR3 length equals 17 residues. J was trimmed by 8 bases and V by 5 bases; bases with no gene match: 15. The germline gives CDR1 SEHNR, CDR2 FQNEAQ (reference sequence). Here the CDR3 reads CASSLVTGQGPRHEQFF. CDR3 coding DNA: TGTGCCAGCAGCCTAGTTACGGGACAGGGGCCCCGACATGAGCAGTTCTTC.

This chain joins TRBV28 and TRBJ1-4; D may be TRBD1 (5 bases). This CDR3 comprises 18 residues. The germline V gene encodes CDR1 MDHEN and CDR2 SYDVKM. V was clipped by 7 bases and J by 8 bases, with 29 bases between them. CDR3 amino acids: CASTPPPSVREGREKLFF. The CDR3 DNA reads TGTGCCAGCACCCCACCACCTTCAGTCAGGGAGGGAAGAGAAAAACTGTTTTTT. Combining the CDR3 with reference TRBV28 and TRBJ1-4 gives the whole variable domain DVKVTQSSRYLVKRTGEKVFLECVQDMDHENMFWYRQDPGLGLRLIYFSYDVKMKEKGDIPEGYSVSREKKERFSLILESASTNQTSMYLCASTPPPSVREGREKLFFGSGTQLSVL.

The gene calls are TRBV29-1 and TRBJ2-5, with D perhaps TRBD2 (5 bases). Germline CDR1 SQVTM, CDR2 ANQGSEA. The CDR3 totals 12 residues. V lost 5 bases to trimming and J lost 4 bases, with 11 bases between them. The CDR3 loop is CSVSGSSETQYF. The CDR3 region has the DNA TGCAGCGTTTCGGGGAGTTCAGAGACCCAGTACTTC. The variable domain in full, with the rest retrieved from reference TRBV29-1 and TRBJ2-5, is SAVISQKPSRDICQRGTSLTIQCQVDSQVTMMFWYRQQPGQSLTLIATANQGSEATYESGFVIDKFPISRPNLTFSTLTVSNMSPEDSSIYLCSVSGSSETQYFGPGTRLLVL.

V and J are TRBV2 and TRBJ1-2; D might be TRBD1 (6 bases). Trimming left V 6 bases short and J 4 bases short, with 18 bases between. Germline V lookup: CDR1 SNHLY, CDR2 FYNNEI. This CDR3 contains 15 residues. DNA for the CDR3: TGTGCCAGCAGGGGCTCAGGGGCTCCTCTCTATGGCTACACCTTC. This encodes CASRGSGAPLYGYTF.

The chain recombines TRBV18 with TRBJ2-7; 7 positions match TRBD1. In germline, CDR1 is KGHSH, CDR2 LQKENI. The CDR3 consists of 13 residues. J was trimmed by 3 bases and V by 4 bases; bases with no gene match: 3. The CDR3 DNA reads as TGTGCCAGCTCACTCCGGGACAGCTACGAGCAGTACTTC. As protein: CASSLRDSYEQYF.

This clone was counted a few times. The J gene is TRBJ2-7, the V gene TRBV29-1; D gene ambiguous. This CDR3 has 12 amino acids. Trimming shortened V by 7 bases and J by 2 bases, and 12 bases separated the two germline ends. Germline CDR1 and CDR2: SQVTM and ANQGSEA. CDR3 sequence (DNA): TGCAGCGGGGCAAGTGGGCCCTACGAGCAGTACTTC. Amino acid sequence: CSGASGPYEQYF.

The V gene is TRBV4-1, the J gene TRBJ2-3; TRBD2 matches 13 bases. CDR1 is MGHRA, CDR2 YSYEKL, per germline. CDR3 length: 16 amino acids. After removal of 2 bases from V and 6 bases from J, the junction contained 5 bases not matched to a gene. The CDR3 is CASSQTRTSGSDTQYF. DNA of the CDR3: TGCGCCAGCAGCCAAACTCGGACTAGCGGGAGTGATACGCAGTATTTT.

The chain recombines TRBV14 with TRBJ2-3; the match to TRBD2 covers 12 bases. The CDR3 contains 15 residues. Germline CDR1 SGHDN, CDR2 FVKESK. J gave up 6 bases and V 5 bases, and 6 bases lay outside the gene matches. The CDR3 coding sequence is TGTGCCAGCAGCAGACTAGCGGGAGTTTTGGATACGCAGTATTTT. As protein: CASSRLAGVLDTQYF.

This rearrangement joins TRBV7-9 to TRBJ2-7; no firm D call. Deletions cut 3 bases from V and 4 bases from J, with 7 bases between. The CDR3 runs 12 residues. CDR1 and CDR2 (germline): SEHNR, FQNEAQ (reference sequence). The CDR3 nucleotides read TGTGCCAGCAGCTTTAGATCGTACGAGCAGTACTTC. This translates into CASSFRSYEQYF.